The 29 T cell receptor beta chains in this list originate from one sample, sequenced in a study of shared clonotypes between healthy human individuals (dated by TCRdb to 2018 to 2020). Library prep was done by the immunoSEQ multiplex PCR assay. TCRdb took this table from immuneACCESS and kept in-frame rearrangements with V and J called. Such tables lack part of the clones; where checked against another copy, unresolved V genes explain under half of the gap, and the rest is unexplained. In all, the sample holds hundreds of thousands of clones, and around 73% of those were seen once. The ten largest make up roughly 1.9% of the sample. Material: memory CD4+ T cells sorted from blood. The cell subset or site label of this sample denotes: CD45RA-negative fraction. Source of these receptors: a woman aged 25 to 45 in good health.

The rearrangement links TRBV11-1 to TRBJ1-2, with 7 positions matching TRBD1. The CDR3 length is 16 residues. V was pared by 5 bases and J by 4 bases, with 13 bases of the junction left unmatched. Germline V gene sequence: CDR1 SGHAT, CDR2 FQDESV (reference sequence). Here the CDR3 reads CASSPDGDSNFYGYTF. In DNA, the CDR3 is TGTGCCAGCAGCCCCGACGGGGACAGTAACTTCTATGGCTACACCTTC.

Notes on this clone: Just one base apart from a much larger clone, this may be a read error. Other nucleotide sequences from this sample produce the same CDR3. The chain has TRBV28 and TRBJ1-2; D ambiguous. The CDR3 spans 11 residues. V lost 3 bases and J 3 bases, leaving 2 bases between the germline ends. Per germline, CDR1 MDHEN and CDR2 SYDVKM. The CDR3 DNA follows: TGTGCCAGCAGTTTGGACTATGGCTACACCTTC. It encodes CASSLDYGYTF.

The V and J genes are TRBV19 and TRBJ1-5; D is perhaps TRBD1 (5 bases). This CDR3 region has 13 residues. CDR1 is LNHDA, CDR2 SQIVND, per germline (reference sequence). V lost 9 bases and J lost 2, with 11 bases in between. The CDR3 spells CASEKGRNQPQHF. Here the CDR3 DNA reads TGTGCCAGCGAAAAGGGGCGCAATCAGCCCCAGCATTTT.

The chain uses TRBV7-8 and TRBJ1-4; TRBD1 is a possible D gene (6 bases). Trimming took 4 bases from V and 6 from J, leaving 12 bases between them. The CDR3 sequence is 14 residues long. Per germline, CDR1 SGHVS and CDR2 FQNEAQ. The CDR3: CASSSGQIDEKLFF. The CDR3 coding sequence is TGTGCCAGCAGCTCCGGACAGATTGATGAAAAACTGTTTTTT.

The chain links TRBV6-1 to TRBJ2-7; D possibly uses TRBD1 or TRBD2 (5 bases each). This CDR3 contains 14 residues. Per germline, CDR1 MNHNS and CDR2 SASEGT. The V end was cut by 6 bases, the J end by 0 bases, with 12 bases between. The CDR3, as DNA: TGTGCCAGCAGGAGGGGAGTCGCCTCCTACGAGCAGTACTTC. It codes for CASRRGVASYEQYF.

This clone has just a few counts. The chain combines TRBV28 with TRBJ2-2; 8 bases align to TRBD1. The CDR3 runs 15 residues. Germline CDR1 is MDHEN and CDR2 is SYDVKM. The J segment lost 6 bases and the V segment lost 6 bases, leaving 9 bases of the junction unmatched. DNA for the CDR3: TGTGCCAGCAGAGGGGACAGGTCTTGGTCCGGGGAGCTGTTTTTT. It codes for CASRGDRSWSGELFF. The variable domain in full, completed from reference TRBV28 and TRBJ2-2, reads DVKVTQSSRYLVKRTGEKVFLECVQDMDHENMFWYRQDPGLGLRLIYFSYDVKMKEKGDIPEGYSVSREKKERFSLILESASTNQTSMYLCASRGDRSWSGELFFGEGSRLTVL.

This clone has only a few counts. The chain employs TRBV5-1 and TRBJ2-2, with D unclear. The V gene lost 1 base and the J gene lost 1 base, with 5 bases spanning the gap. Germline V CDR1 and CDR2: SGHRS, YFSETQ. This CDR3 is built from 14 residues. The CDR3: CASSLWGNTGELFF. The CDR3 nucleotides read TGCGCCAGCAGCTTGTGGGGGAACACCGGGGAGCTGTTTTTT.

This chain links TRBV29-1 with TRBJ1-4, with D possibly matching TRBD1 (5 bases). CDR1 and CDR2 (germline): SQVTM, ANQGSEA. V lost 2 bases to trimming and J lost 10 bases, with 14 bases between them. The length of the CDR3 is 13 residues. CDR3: CSVEWQGVGKLFF. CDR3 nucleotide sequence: TGCAGCGTTGAATGGCAGGGTGTGGGAAAACTGTTTTTT. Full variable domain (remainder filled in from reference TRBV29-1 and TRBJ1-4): SAVISQKPSRDICQRGTSLTIQCQVDSQVTMMFWYRQQPGQSLTLIATANQGSEATYESGFVIDKFPISRPNLTFSTLTVSNMSPEDSSIYLCSVEWQGVGKLFFGSGTQLSVL.

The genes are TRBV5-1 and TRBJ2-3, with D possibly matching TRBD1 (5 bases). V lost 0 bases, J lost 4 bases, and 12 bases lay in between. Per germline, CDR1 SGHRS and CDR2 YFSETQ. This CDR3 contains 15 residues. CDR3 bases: TGCGCCAGCAGCTTGGAGGGGAAGTCGGCAGATACGCAGTATTTT. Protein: CASSLEGKSADTQYF.

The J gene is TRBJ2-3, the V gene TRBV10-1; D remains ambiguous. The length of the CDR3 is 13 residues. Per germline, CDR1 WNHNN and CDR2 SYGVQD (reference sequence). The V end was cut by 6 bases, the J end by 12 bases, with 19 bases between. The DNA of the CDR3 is TGCGCCAGCAGCCGGCTCCCCCTGGATGAACAGTATTTT. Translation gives CASSRLPLDEQYF.

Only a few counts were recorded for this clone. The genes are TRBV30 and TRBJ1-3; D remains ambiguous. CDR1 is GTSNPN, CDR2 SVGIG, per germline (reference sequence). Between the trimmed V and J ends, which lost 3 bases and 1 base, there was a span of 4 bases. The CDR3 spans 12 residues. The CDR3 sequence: CAWRASGNTIYF. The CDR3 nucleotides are TGTGCCTGGAGGGCATCTGGAAACACCATATATTTT.

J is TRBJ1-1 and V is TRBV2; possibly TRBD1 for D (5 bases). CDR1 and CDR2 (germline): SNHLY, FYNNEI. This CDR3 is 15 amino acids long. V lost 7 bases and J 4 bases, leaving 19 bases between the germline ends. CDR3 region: CASKTGRTGSTEAFF. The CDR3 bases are TGTGCCAGCAAGACGGGACGGACGGGCTCCACTGAAGCTTTCTTT.

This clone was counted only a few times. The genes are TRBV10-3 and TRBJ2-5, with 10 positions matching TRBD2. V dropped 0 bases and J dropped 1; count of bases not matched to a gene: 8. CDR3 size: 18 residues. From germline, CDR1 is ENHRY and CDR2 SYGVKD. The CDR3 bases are TGTGCCATCAGTGAGTCGGTAGGGGTAGCGGGAGGCCAAGAGACCCAGTACTTC. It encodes CAISESVGVAGGQETQYF.

The CDR3 sequence: CASSERRGGAYNEQFF. The CDR3 nucleotides read TGTGCCAGCAGTGAACGCCGCGGAGGGGCCTACAATGAGCAGTTCTTC. This chain joins TRBV6-1 and TRBJ2-1; perhaps TRBD2 as D (6 bases). There are 16 residues in the CDR3. Germline V gene sequence: CDR1 MNHNS, CDR2 SASEGT. V shed 2 bases and J shed 2 bases, with 13 bases lying between them.

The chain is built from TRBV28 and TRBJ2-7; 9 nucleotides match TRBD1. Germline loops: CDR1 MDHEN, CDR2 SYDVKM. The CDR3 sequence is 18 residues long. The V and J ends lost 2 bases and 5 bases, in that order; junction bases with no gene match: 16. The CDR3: CASSLRAFGWDRDNEQYF. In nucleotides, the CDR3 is TGTGCCAGCAGTTTAAGGGCCTTCGGCTGGGACAGGGACAACGAGCAGTACTTC.

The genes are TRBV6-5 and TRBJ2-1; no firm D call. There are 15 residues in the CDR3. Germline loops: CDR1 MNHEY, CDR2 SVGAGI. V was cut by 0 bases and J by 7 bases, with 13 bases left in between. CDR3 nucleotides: TGTGCCAGCAGTTACTCGAGCAGGTACCATAATGAGCAGTTCTTC. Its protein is CASSYSSRYHNEQFF.

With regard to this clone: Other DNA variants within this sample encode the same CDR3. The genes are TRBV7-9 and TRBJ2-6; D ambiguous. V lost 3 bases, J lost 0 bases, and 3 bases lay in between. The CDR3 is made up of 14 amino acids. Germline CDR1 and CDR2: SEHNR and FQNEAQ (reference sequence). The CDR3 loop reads CASSFGSGANVLTF. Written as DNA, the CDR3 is TGTGCCAGCAGCTTTGGCTCTGGGGCCAACGTCCTGACTTTC. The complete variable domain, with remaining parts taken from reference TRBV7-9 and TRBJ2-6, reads DTGVSQNPRHKITKRGQNVTFRCDPISEHNRLYWYRQTLGQGPEFLTYFQNEAQLEKSRLLSDRFSAERPKGSFSTLEIQRTEQGDSAMYLCASSFGSGANVLTFGAGSRLTVL.

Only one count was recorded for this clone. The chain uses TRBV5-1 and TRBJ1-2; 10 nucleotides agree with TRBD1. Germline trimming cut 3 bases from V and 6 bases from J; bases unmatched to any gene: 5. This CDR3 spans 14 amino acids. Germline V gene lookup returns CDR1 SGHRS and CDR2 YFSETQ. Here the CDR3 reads CASSSSGTGDGYTF. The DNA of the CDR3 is TGCGCCAGCAGCTCTTCCGGGACAGGGGATGGCTACACCTTC.

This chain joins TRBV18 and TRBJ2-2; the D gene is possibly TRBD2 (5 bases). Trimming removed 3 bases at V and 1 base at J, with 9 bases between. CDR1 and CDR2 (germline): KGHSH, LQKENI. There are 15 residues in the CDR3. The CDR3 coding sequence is TGTGCCAGCTCACCTATCCGGGAGAACACCGGGGAGCTGTTTTTT. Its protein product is CASSPIRENTGELFF. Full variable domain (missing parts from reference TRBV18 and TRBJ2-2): NAGVMQNPRHLVRRRGQEARLRCSPMKGHSHVYWYRQLPEEGLKFMVYLQKENIIDESGMPKERFSAEFPKEGPSILRIQQVVRGDSAAYFCASSPIRENTGELFFGEGSRLTVL.

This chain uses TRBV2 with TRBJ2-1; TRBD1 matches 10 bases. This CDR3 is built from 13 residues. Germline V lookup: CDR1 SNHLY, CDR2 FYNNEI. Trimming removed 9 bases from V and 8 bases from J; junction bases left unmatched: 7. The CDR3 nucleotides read TGTGCCAGTGAGGGACAGGGGTTCTATGAGCAGTTCTTC. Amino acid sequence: CASEGQGFYEQFF.

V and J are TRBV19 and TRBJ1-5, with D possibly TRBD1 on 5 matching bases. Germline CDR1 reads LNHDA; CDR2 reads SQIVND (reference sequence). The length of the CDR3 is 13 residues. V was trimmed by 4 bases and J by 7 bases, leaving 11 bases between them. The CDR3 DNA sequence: TGTGCCAGTAGTACCCTGTGGGGGCAGCCCCAGCATTTT. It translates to CASSTLWGQPQHF.

DNA for the CDR3: TGTGCCAGCAGTTTCATGGGAGTCGGAGAGACCCAGTACTTC. Amino acid sequence: CASSFMGVGETQYF. V usage is TRBV2 and J usage is TRBJ2-5; a possible D gene is TRBD2 (5 bases). The CDR3 extends over 14 amino acids. Trimming pared 5 bases from V and 4 bases from J, leaving 14 bases between. Germline CDR1 and CDR2: SNHLY and FYNNEI.

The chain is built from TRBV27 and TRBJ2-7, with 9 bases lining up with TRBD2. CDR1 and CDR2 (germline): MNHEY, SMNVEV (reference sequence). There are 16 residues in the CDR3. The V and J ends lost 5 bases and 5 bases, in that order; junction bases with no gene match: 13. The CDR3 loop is CASSPLSSGRLHEQYF. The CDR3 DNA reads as TGTGCCAGCAGTCCCCTCAGTAGCGGGAGATTGCACGAGCAGTACTTC.

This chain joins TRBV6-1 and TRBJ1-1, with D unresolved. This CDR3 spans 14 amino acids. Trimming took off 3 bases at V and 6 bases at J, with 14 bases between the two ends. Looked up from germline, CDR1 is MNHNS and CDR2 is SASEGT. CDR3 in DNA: TGTGCCAGCAGTGAGTATATCGGGCAGCCTGAAGCTTTCTTT. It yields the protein CASSEYIGQPEAFF.

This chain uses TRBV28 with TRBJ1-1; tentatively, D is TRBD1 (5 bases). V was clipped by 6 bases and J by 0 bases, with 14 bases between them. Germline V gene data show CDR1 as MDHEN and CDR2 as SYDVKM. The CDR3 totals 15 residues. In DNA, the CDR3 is TGTGCCAGCAGCTACCTGAGACAGATGAACACTGAAGCTTTCTTT. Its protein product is CASSYLRQMNTEAFF.

Here the CDR3 reads CASSLGQGVQYF. The CDR3 DNA sequence: TGTGCCAGCAGCTTAGGCCAGGGGGTCCAGTACTTC. V usage is TRBV7-2 and J usage is TRBJ2-5, with 7 nucleotides matching TRBD1. The CDR3 runs 12 residues. The V gene's germline CDR1 is SGHTA and CDR2 FQGNSA. V was pared by 1 base and J by 10 bases, with 3 bases of the junction left unmatched.

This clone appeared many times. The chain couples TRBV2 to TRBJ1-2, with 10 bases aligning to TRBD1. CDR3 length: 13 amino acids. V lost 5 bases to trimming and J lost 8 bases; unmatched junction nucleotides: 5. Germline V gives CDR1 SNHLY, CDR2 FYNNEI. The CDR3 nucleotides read TGTGCCAGCAGTTACGACAGGGGGCAAGGCTACACCTTC. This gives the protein CASSYDRGQGYTF.

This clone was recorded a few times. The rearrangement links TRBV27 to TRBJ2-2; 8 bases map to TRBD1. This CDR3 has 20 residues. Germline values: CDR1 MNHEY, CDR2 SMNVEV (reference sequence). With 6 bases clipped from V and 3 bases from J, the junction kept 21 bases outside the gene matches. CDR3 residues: CASRPRPAGYRQGHTGELFF. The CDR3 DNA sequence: TGTGCCAGCAGACCGCGGCCTGCGGGTTATAGACAGGGGCACACCGGGGAGCTGTTTTTT.

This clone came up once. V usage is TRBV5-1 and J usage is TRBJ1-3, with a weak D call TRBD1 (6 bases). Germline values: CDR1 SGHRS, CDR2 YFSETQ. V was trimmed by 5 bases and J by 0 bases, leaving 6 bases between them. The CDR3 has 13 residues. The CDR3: CASRTGSGNTIYF. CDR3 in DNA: TGCGCCAGCAGGACAGGCTCTGGAAACACCATATATTTT.